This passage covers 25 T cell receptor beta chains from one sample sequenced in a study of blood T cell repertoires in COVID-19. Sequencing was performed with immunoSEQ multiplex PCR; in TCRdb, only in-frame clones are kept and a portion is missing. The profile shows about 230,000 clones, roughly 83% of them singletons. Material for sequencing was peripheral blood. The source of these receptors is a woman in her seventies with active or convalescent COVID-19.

This CDR3 reads CASSEPGGSRDEQYF. Written as DNA, the CDR3 is TGCGCCAGCAGTGAGCCGGGGGGCTCTCGAGACGAGCAGTACTTC. The chain couples TRBV10-1 to TRBJ2-7; perhaps TRBD2 as D (7 bases). CDR1 is WNHNN, CDR2 SYGVQD, per germline (reference sequence). The CDR3 runs 15 residues. The ends were cut back, 2 bases at V and 5 bases at J, with 16 bases in the middle.

The CDR3 coding sequence is TGTGCCAGCAGCTCCCGGCGGGGTCACAATGAGCAGTTCTTC. Translating it yields CASSSRRGHNEQFF. V and J are TRBV7-2 and TRBJ2-1; tentative D call: TRBD2 (6 bases). The length of the CDR3 is 14 residues. The germline V gene has CDR1 SGHTA and CDR2 FQGNSA. V dropped 4 bases and J dropped 5 bases, with 12 bases sitting between them.

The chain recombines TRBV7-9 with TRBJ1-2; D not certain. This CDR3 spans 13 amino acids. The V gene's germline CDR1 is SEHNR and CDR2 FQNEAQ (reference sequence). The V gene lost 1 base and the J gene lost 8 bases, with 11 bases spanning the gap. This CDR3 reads CASSLVEAWGYTF. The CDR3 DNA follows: TGTGCCAGCAGCTTAGTAGAAGCTTGGGGCTACACCTTC.

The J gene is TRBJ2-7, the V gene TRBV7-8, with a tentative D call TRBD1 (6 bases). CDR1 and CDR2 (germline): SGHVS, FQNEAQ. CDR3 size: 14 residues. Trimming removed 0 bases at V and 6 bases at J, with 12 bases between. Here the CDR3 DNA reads TGTGCCAGCAGCTTAGCTGCACAGGGCGGCGAGCAGTACTTC. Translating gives CASSLAAQGGEQYF.

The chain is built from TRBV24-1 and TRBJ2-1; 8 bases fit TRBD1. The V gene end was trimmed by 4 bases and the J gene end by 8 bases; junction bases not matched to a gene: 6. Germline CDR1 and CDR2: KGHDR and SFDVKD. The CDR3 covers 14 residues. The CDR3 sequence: CATSDSQGADEQFF. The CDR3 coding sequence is TGTGCCACCAGTGACTCTCAGGGGGCGGATGAGCAGTTCTTC.

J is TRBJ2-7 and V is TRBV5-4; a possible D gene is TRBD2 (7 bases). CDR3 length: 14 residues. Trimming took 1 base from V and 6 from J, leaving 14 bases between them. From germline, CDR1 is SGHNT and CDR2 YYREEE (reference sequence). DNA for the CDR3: TGTGCCAGCAGCTTGTGGGGGGGCGAGGGCGAGCAGTACTTC. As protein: CASSLWGGEGEQYF.

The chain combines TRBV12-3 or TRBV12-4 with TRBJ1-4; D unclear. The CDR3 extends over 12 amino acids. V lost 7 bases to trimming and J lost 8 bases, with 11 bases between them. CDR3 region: CASTPRGEKLFF. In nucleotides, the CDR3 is TGTGCCAGCACTCCAAGAGGGGAAAAACTGTTTTTT.

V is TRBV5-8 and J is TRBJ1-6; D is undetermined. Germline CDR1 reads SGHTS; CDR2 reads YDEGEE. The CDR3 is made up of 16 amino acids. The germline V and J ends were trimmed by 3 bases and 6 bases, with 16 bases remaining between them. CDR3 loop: CASSYLPRGSNSPLHF. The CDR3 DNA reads TGTGCCAGCAGCTACCTTCCCCGGGGTAGTAATTCACCCCTCCACTTT.

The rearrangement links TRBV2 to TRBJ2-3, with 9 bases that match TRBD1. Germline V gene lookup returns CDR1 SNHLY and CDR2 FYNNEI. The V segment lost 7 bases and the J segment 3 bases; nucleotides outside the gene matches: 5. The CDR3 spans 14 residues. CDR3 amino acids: CASKRQGGTDTQYF. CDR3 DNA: TGTGCCAGCAAAAGACAGGGGGGTACAGATACGCAGTATTTT.

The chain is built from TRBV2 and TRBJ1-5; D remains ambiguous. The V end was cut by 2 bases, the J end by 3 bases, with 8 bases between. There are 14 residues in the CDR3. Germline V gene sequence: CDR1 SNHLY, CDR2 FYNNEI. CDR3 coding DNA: TGTGCCAGCAGTGAAAATTCCTTCAATCAGCCCCAGCATTTT. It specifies CASSENSFNQPQHF.

The CDR3 DNA sequence: TGCAGCGTTGATGGGACAGGGAACAAAAAACTGTTTTTT. It yields the protein CSVDGTGNKKLFF. The chain has TRBV29-1 and TRBJ1-4; TRBD1 matches at 9 bases. Germline CDR1 is SQVTM and CDR2 is ANQGSEA. The trim removed 3 bases at V and 9 bases at J, leaving 5 bases unmatched. The CDR3 runs 13 residues. Supplemented by reference TRBV29-1 and TRBJ1-4, the full variable domain reads SAVISQKPSRDICQRGTSLTIQCQVDSQVTMMFWYRQQPGQSLTLIATANQGSEATYESGFVIDKFPISRPNLTFSTLTVSNMSPEDSSIYLCSVDGTGNKKLFFGSGTQLSVL.

CDR3 in amino acids: CASSADRTDTQYF. Written as DNA, the CDR3 is TGTGCCAGCAGTGCGGACAGGACAGATACGCAGTATTTT. The rearrangement uses TRBV6-4 and TRBJ2-3, with TRBD1 matching over 7 bases. This CDR3 is built from 13 residues. The ends lost 4 bases at V and 3 bases at J; junction bases unmatched: 1. Germline V gives CDR1 MRHNA, CDR2 SNTAGT.

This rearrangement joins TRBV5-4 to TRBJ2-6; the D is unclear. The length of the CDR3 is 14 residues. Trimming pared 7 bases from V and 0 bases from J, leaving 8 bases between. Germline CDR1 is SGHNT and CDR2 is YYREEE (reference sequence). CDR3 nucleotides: TGTGCCAGCCACTCGGGCTCTGGGGCCAACGTCCTGACTTTC. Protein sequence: CASHSGSGANVLTF.

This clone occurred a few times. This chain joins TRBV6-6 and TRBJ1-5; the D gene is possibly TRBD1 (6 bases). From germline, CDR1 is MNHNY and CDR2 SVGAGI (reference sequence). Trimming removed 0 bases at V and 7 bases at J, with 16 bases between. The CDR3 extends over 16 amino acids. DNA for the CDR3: TGTGCCAGCAGTTACTCTTCGACAGGCGGGTACCAGCCCCAGCATTTT. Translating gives CASSYSSTGGYQPQHF.

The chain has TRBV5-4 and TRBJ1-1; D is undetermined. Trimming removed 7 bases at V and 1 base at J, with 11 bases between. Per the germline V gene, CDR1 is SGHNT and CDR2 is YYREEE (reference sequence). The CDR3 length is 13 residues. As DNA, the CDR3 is TGTGCCAGCGCCCAGGCCTGGAACACTGAAGCTTTCTTT. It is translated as CASAQAWNTEAFF. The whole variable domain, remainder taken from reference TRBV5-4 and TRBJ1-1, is ETGVTQSPTHLIKTRGQQVTLRCSSQSGHNTVSWYQQALGQGPQFIFQYYREEENGRGNFPPRFSGLQFPNYSSELNVNALELDDSALYLCASAQAWNTEAFFGQGTRLTVV.

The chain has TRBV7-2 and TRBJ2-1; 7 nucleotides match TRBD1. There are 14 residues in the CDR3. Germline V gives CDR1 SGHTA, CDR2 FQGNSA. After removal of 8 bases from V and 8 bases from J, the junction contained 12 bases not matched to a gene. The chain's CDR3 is CASRPSGQTDEQFF. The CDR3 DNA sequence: TGTGCCAGCCGACCGTCGGGACAGACGGATGAGCAGTTCTTC.

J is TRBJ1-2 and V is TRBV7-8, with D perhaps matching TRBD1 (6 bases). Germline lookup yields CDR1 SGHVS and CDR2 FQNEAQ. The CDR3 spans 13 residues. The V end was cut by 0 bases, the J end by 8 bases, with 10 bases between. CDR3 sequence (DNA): TGTGCCAGCAGCTTAGCGGCAGACAGGGGCTACACCTTC. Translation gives CASSLAADRGYTF.

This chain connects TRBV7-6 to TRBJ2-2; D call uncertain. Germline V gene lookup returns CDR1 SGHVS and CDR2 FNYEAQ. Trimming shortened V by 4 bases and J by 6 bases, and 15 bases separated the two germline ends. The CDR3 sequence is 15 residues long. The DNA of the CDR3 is TGTGCCAGCAGCTCGAGTTATAGTCGCCCCGGGGAGCTGTTTTTT. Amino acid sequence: CASSSSYSRPGELFF.

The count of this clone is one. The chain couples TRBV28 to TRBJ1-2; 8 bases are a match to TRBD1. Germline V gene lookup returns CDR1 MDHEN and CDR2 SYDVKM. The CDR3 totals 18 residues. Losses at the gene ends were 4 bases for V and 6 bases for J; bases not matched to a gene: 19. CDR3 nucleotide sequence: TGTGCCAGCAGTTCCCCCTCCCCATCGGACAGGGCGGAGAATGGCTACACCTTC. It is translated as CASSSPSPSDRAENGYTF.

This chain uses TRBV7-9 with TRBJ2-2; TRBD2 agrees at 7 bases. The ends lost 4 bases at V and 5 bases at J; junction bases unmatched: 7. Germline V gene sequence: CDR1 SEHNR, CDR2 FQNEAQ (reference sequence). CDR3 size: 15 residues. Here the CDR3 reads CASSYEGGRTGELFF. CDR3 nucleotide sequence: TGTGCCAGCAGCTATGAGGGAGGGCGGACCGGGGAGCTGTTTTTT.

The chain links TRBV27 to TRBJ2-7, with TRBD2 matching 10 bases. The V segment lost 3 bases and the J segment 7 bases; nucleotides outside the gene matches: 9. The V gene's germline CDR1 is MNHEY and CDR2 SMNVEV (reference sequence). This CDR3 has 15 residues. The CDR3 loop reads CASSLRLAGVGEQYF. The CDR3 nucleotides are TGTGCCAGCAGTTTGAGGCTAGCGGGAGTAGGTGAGCAGTACTTC.

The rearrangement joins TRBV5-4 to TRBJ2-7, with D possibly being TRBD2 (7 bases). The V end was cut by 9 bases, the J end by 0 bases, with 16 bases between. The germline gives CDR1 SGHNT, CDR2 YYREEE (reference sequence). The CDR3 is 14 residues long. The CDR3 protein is CATSGGRNSYEQYF. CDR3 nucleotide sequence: TGTGCCACCTCCGGGGGGCGAAACTCCTACGAGCAGTACTTC.

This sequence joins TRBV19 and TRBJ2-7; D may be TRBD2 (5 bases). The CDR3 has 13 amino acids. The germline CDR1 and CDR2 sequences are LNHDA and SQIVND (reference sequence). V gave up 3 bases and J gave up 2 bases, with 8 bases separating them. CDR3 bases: TGTGCCAGTAGTATGGACGGGACCTACGAGCAGTACTTC. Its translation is CASSMDGTYEQYF.

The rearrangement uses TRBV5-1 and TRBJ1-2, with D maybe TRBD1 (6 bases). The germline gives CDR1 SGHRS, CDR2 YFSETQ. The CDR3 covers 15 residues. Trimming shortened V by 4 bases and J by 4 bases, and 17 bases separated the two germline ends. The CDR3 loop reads CASSRRAQGPYGYTF. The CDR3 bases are TGCGCCAGCAGCCGCCGGGCCCAGGGGCCCTATGGCTACACCTTC.

The CDR3 is CASSPPGSTETQYF. In nucleotides, the CDR3 is TGTGCCAGCTCACCGCCCGGGAGTACTGAGACCCAGTACTTC. The rearrangement joins TRBV18 to TRBJ2-5, with a weak D call TRBD2 (6 bases). Looked up from germline, CDR1 is KGHSH and CDR2 is LQKENI. Deletions cut 3 bases from V and 5 bases from J, with 13 bases between. CDR3 size: 14 residues.